The sequence of this TCR beta chain was determined in a study of spatial heterogeneity in lung cancer. Study findings and constraints: Mutation counts in tumors were tracked by counts of expanded intratumoral alpha and beta TCRs.

Time point in this sample: sample taken at primary tumor resection. This clonotype was observed many times. Its target is unknown. The ends were cut back, 0 bases at V and 2 bases at J, with 8 bases in the middle. This CDR3 spans 14 amino acids. Germline V gene data show CDR1 as MNHEY and CDR2 as SMNVEV (reference sequence). A single record per CDR3 protein comes from TCRdb applying MiXCR to the 5' RACE reads. The data hold several thousand distinct CDR3 sequences, with over 8% observed a single time. The rearrangement uses TRBV27 and TRBJ2-7; D remains unclear. The receptor was derived from a male donor with early-stage non-small cell lung cancer. The sequencing used lung tumor tissue, collected at surgery. CDR3 amino acids: CASSLSPSAYEQYF. The CDR3 region has the DNA TGTGCCAGCAGTTTATCGCCCAGTGCCTACGAGCAGTACTTC.